Presented here are 27 T cell receptor beta chains from one specimen sequenced in a study of blood T cell repertoires in COVID-19. The protocol was immunoSEQ multiplex PCR, while the TCRdb copy is restricted to in-frame clones and leaves out a portion. The sample includes some 80,000 clones, roughly 78% seen only once; the top ten take approximately 5%. The sample was peripheral blood. The receptors were gathered from a woman over 75 with active or convalescent COVID-19.

This chain joins TRBV30 and TRBJ2-1, with D possibly matching TRBD1 (6 bases). The germline CDR1 and CDR2 sequences are GTSNPN and SVGIG (reference sequence). V gave up 3 bases and J gave up 9 bases, with 24 bases separating them. The CDR3 is 16 residues long. The CDR3, as DNA: TGTGCCTGGAGATACCCTCGAGAGGGGGTCGCTTTTGAGCAGTTCTTC. Translating it yields CAWRYPREGVAFEQFF. The full variable domain, in which reference TRBV30 and TRBJ2-1 provide the parts outside the CDR3, is SQTIHQWPATLVQPVGSPLSLECTVEGTSNPNLYWYRQAAGRGLQLLFYSVGIGQISSEVPQNLSASRPQDRQFILSSKKLLLSDSGFYLCAWRYPREGVAFEQFFGPGTRLTVL.

The chain links TRBV7-9 to TRBJ1-1; tentative D call: TRBD1 (5 bases). The germline V and J ends were trimmed by 7 bases and 1 base, with 19 bases remaining between them. Germline CDR1 is SEHNR and CDR2 is FQNEAQ (reference sequence). This CDR3 spans 16 amino acids. The CDR3 spells CASTPVGGTGNTEAFF. In DNA, the CDR3 is TGTGCCAGCACTCCCGTGGGGGGGACTGGGAACACTGAAGCTTTCTTT. The full variable domain, in which reference TRBV7-9 and TRBJ1-1 provide the parts outside the CDR3, is DTGVSQNPRHKITKRGQNVTFRCDPISEHNRLYWYRQTLGQGPEFLTYFQNEAQLEKSRLLSDRFSAERPKGSFSTLEIQRTEQGDSAMYLCASTPVGGTGNTEAFFGQGTRLTVV.

This clone is a singleton in its sample. This chain uses TRBV10-3 with TRBJ2-1; TRBD1 aligns across 8 bases. CDR3 length equals 15 residues. V lost 7 bases and J lost 4; bases outside the gene matches: 9. CDR1 and CDR2 (germline): ENHRY, SYGVKD. The CDR3 is CAIKSAGTGYNEQFF. The CDR3 bases are TGTGCCATCAAAAGTGCCGGGACAGGTTACAATGAGCAGTTCTTC.

The J gene is TRBJ1-5, the V gene TRBV19; TRBD1 matches at 7 bases. CDR1 is LNHDA, CDR2 SQIVND, per germline (reference sequence). This CDR3 comprises 18 residues. V lost 5 bases to trimming and J lost 1 base; unmatched junction nucleotides: 14. This CDR3 is CASSETGLPSYSNQPQHF. In DNA form, the CDR3 reads TGTGCCAGTAGTGAGACAGGGCTACCCTCCTACAGCAATCAGCCCCAGCATTTT. Based on the CDR3 plus reference TRBV19 and TRBJ1-5, the full variable domain is DGGITQSPKYLFRKEGQNVTLSCEQNLNHDAMYWYRQDPGQGLRLIYYSQIVNDFQKGDIAEGYSVSREKKESFPLTVTSAQKNPTAFYLCASSETGLPSYSNQPQHFGDGTRLSIL.

This chain links TRBV4-3 with TRBJ2-2, with 8 bases lining up with TRBD2. Germline CDR1 LGHNA, CDR2 YSLEER. The ends lost 4 bases at V and 6 bases at J; junction bases unmatched: 7. The CDR3 sequence is 15 residues long. The CDR3 DNA follows: TGCGCCAGCAGCCCTCTGACGGGGGGGGCCGGGGAGCTGTTTTTT. The encoded protein is CASSPLTGGAGELFF.

This chain joins TRBV7-9 and TRBJ2-7; 7 positions match TRBD1. From germline, CDR1 is SEHNR and CDR2 FQNEAQ (reference sequence). The CDR3 contains 14 residues. With 6 bases clipped from V and 3 bases from J, the junction kept 8 bases outside the gene matches. CDR3 protein: CASSFDRVGYEQYF. CDR3 sequence (DNA): TGTGCCAGCAGTTTTGACAGGGTCGGCTACGAGCAGTACTTC.

The rearrangement links TRBV27 to TRBJ2-7; 9 nucleotides agree with TRBD1. Germline values: CDR1 MNHEY, CDR2 SMNVEV (reference sequence). V dropped 6 bases and J dropped 5; count of bases not matched to a gene: 8. CDR3 length: 14 residues. The CDR3 spells CASRAGTGLNEQYF. The CDR3 region has the DNA TGTGCCAGCAGGGCCGGGACAGGGCTCAACGAGCAGTACTTC.

The chain is built from TRBV3-1 (or the pseudogene TRBV3-2) and TRBJ2-1; weak D call: TRBD2 (5 bases). The CDR3 loop spans 17 amino acids. Trimming pared 4 bases from V and 8 bases from J, leaving 24 bases between. The germline CDR1 and CDR2 sequences are LGHDT and YNNKEL (reference sequence). The CDR3 reads CASSPYIKTRGFHEQFF. The CDR3 nucleotides read TGTGCCAGCAGCCCATATATTAAGACAAGAGGGTTCCATGAGCAGTTCTTC.

V and J are TRBV7-6 and TRBJ2-5; no reliable D call. V lost 5 bases to trimming and J lost 5 bases, with 9 bases between them. CDR1 and CDR2 (germline): SGHVS, FNYEAQ. This CDR3 is 12 amino acids long. For the CDR3, the DNA is TGTGCCAGCAGCGAAACCCGGGAGACCCAGTACTTC. It translates to CASSETRETQYF.

This clone came up a few times. CDR3 residues: CASSHDAGGRGGSYNEQFF. CDR3 nucleotides: TGCGCCAGCAGCCATGACGCCGGCGGTAGGGGGGGTTCCTACAATGAGCAGTTCTTC. V is TRBV4-1 and J is TRBJ2-1; TRBD2 is a possible D gene (7 bases). The germline CDR1 and CDR2 sequences are MGHRA and YSYEKL. This CDR3 has 19 amino acids. V was cut by 3 bases and J by 1 base, with 22 bases left in between.

This chain joins TRBV7-8 and TRBJ2-2; D possibly corresponds to TRBD2 (6 bases). CDR3 length: 13 amino acids. Germline V gene sequence: CDR1 SGHVS, CDR2 FQNEAQ. With 5 bases removed from V and 4 bases from J, the gap between germline ends came to 8 bases. This CDR3 is CASSRGVTGELFF. The CDR3 DNA sequence: TGTGCCAGCAGCCGCGGGGTCACCGGGGAGCTGTTTTTT.

The rearrangement joins TRBV14 to TRBJ2-5; 7 bases are a match to TRBD2. The CDR3 has 18 amino acids. Trimming took 1 base from V and 4 from J; bases not matched to a gene: 15. Germline V gene sequence: CDR1 SGHDN, CDR2 FVKESK. The CDR3 region is CASSQAAAFGGLAETQYF. As DNA, the CDR3 is TGTGCCAGCAGCCAAGCGGCGGCGTTCGGGGGGTTGGCAGAGACCCAGTACTTC.

This clone was counted once. The gene calls are TRBV6-2 or TRBV6-3 and TRBJ2-7; D unclear. Trimming removed 0 bases at V and 3 bases at J, with 12 bases between. From germline, CDR1 is MNHEY and CDR2 SVGEGT. The CDR3 contains 15 residues. The CDR3 spells CASSYSNSRNYEQYF. The CDR3 coding sequence is TGTGCCAGCAGTTACTCGAACAGCCGCAACTACGAGCAGTACTTC.

The chain joins TRBV12-3 or TRBV12-4 to TRBJ2-1; no firm D call. The CDR3 has 13 amino acids. The germline V and J ends were trimmed by 5 bases and 5 bases, with 10 bases remaining between them. Here the CDR3 DNA reads TGTGCCAGCAGTCGCTCTTCGGACAATGAGCAGTTCTTC. Protein product: CASSRSSDNEQFF.

This clone was recorded once. One junction end disagrees with the germline gene, perhaps due to a read error. The genes are TRBV19 and TRBJ2-2; 12 bases are a match to TRBD2. Per germline, CDR1 LNHDA and CDR2 SQIVND (reference sequence). This CDR3 contains 17 residues. CDR3 sequence reads: CASSPGLAGYSTVELFF. The CDR3 nucleotides are TGTGCCAGTAGCCCGGGACTAGCGGGCTACAGCACCGTGGAGCTGTTTTTT.

The chain employs TRBV5-5 and TRBJ2-6; 8 nucleotides line up with TRBD1. The V gene end was trimmed by 4 bases and the J gene end by 0 bases; junction bases not matched to a gene: 12. Germline V gene sequence: CDR1 SGHKS, CDR2 YYEKEE (reference sequence). The CDR3 runs to 19 residues. CDR3 nucleotides: TGTGCCAGCAGCACGCACAGCCGGGACAGGATCTCTGGGGCCAACGTCCTGACTTTC. Encoded protein: CASSTHSRDRISGANVLTF. The variable domain in full, completed from reference TRBV5-5 and TRBJ2-6, reads DAGVTQSPTHLIKTRGQQVTLRCSPISGHKSVSWYQQVLGQGPQFIFQYYEKEERGRGNFPDRFSARQFPNYSSELNVNALLLGDSALYLCASSTHSRDRISGANVLTFGAGSRLTVL.

The gene calls are TRBV10-3 and TRBJ2-7, with TRBD1 as a possible D gene (6 bases). V lost 3 bases, J lost 4 bases, and 10 bases lay in between. This CDR3 is built from 13 residues. Per the germline V gene, CDR1 is ENHRY and CDR2 is SYGVKD. The CDR3 protein is CAISETGWYEQYF. CDR3 DNA sequence: TGTGCCATCAGTGAAACAGGGTGGTACGAGCAGTACTTC.

This clone was detected ten times or more. This chain uses TRBV5-6 with TRBJ1-1, with 8 bases identical to TRBD1. The germline CDR1 and CDR2 sequences are SGHDT and YYEEEE. This CDR3 contains 16 residues. V was clipped by 5 bases and J by 1 base; unmatched bases: 10. This CDR3 is CASSYDRGDWNTEAFF. Here the CDR3 DNA reads TGTGCCAGCAGTTACGACAGGGGCGACTGGAACACTGAAGCTTTCTTT.

This rearrangement joins TRBV6-2 or TRBV6-3 to TRBJ2-2; 13 bases are a match to TRBD2. Germline lookup yields CDR1 MNHEY and CDR2 SVGEGT. The length of the CDR3 is 17 residues. V was clipped by 6 bases and J by 4 bases; unmatched bases: 8. This CDR3 is CASSPPGTSGVTGELFF. CDR3 bases: TGTGCCAGCAGCCCTCCCGGGACTAGCGGGGTCACCGGGGAGCTGTTTTTT.

The table lists this clone with a count of one. V usage is TRBV11-2 and J usage is TRBJ2-7; D is possibly TRBD1 (5 bases). This CDR3 is 15 amino acids long. The germline gives CDR1 SGHAT, CDR2 FQNNGV. The V end was cut by 0 bases, the J end by 2 bases, with 11 bases between. In DNA form, the CDR3 reads TGTGCCAGCAGCTTAGAGATGGGGCAGACCTACGAGCAGTACTTC. Protein: CASSLEMGQTYEQYF. Full variable domain (outside the CDR3, taken from reference TRBV11-2 and TRBJ2-7): EAGVAQSPRYKIIEKRQSVAFWCNPISGHATLYWYQQILGQGPKLLIQFQNNGVVDDSQLPKDRFSAERLKGVDSTLKIQPAKLEDSAVYLCASSLEMGQTYEQYFGPGTRLTVT.

The chain employs TRBV4-2 and TRBJ2-1; 8 nucleotides align to TRBD2. V dropped 1 base and J dropped 7; count of bases not matched to a gene: 9. Looked up from germline, CDR1 is LGHNA and CDR2 is YNFKEQ. The CDR3 loop spans 16 amino acids. The DNA of the CDR3 is TGTGCCAGCAGCCAAGTTCCCACGGGAGGGCCAAATGAGCAGTTCTTC. Amino acid sequence: CASSQVPTGGPNEQFF.

The chain couples TRBV19 to TRBJ2-3, with 14 bases lining up with TRBD2. The germline V gene encodes CDR1 LNHDA and CDR2 SQIVND (reference sequence). The V and J ends lost 5 bases and 3 bases, in that order; junction bases with no gene match: 7. The CDR3 runs to 17 residues. CDR3 DNA: TGTGCCAGTAGTTTGGGACTAGCGGGAGACCGGACAGATACGCAGTATTTT. It yields the protein CASSLGLAGDRTDTQYF.

The chain carries TRBV7-2 and TRBJ2-7; D remains unclear. Trimming stripped 5 bases from V and 5 bases from J, with 19 bases between. The CDR3 spans 15 residues. Germline lookup yields CDR1 SGHTA and CDR2 FQGNSA. The CDR3 nucleotides read TGTGCCAGCAGCCCGCTCGCGGCCGGCTTCCACGAGCAGTACTTC. This encodes CASSPLAAGFHEQYF.

The chain recombines TRBV14 with TRBJ2-1, with 8 nucleotides matching TRBD2. Germline CDR1 SGHDN, CDR2 FVKESK. J was trimmed by 2 bases and V by 3 bases; bases with no gene match: 9. The CDR3 is 17 amino acids. The CDR3 DNA is TGTGCCAGCAGCCATTCAAGCGGGGGTCGAGCCTACAATGAGCAGTTCTTC. It codes for CASSHSSGGRAYNEQFF.

This clone was seen more than once but under ten times. V gene TRBV5-1 combines with J gene TRBJ1-2; tentative D call: TRBD1 (5 bases). Germline-derived CDR1 and CDR2 are SGHRS and YFSETQ. The V end lost 6 bases, the J end lost 4 bases, and 13 bases lay between the germline ends. CDR3 length equals 13 residues. The CDR3 DNA reads as TGCGCCAGCAATCTCGCGGGGGGCTATGGCTACACCTTC. This codes for CASNLAGGYGYTF.

In its sample, this clone was seen once. The genes are TRBV5-6 and TRBJ2-7, with a possible D match to TRBD2 (6 bases). The CDR3 is made up of 17 amino acids. CDR1 is SGHDT, CDR2 YYEEEE, per germline. With 4 bases removed from V and 1 base from J, the gap between germline ends came to 21 bases. In DNA form, the CDR3 reads TGTGCCAGCAGCCCCACCCCCCGGGGGAGATGGTCCTACGAGCAGTACTTC. Its protein is CASSPTPRGRWSYEQYF.

V gene TRBV11-2 combines with J gene TRBJ2-7, with 11 bases that match TRBD1. Germline assignment: CDR1 SGHAT and CDR2 FQNNGV. With 3 bases clipped from V and 4 bases from J, the junction kept 2 bases outside the gene matches. This CDR3 comprises 14 residues. The CDR3 bases are TGTGCCAGCAGCTTGGACAGGGGGCTATACGAGCAGTACTTC. Protein sequence: CASSLDRGLYEQYF.